The rows below give T cell receptor beta chains drawn from one sample of a study of tumor-infiltrating lymphocytes in primary liver carcinoma. TCRdb recomputed calls from the multiplex PCR reads with MiXCR, one row per CDR3 protein. The sample consists of about 310,000 distinct CDR3 sequences, 45% to 70% of them appearing once. The sample comprised peripheral blood. The receptors derive from a woman aged 30 to 39 with primary liver carcinoma and hepatitis B virus infection. Both conserved end residues are part of each CDR3. D genes are given only for firm matches. Some rows mark clone size as missing; the rest say once, few, many or name a class of expanded clone.

v_gene: TRBV7-9
abundance: .
j_gene: TRBJ2-1
d_gene: .
CDR3aa: CANSRAFLSYNEQFF
CDR3nt: TGTGCCAACTCACGGGCCTTTCTCTCCTACAATGAGCAGTTCTTC

v_gene: TRBV6-2/TRBV6-3
abundance: many
j_gene: TRBJ2-7
d_gene: .
CDR3aa: CASSYGRGYPSYEQYF
CDR3nt: TGTGCCAGCAGTTACGGGAGAGGCTATCCATCCTACGAGCAGTACTTC

v_gene: TRBV6-2/TRBV6-3
abundance: .
j_gene: TRBJ2-7
d_gene: TRBD2
CDR3aa: CASNCPTSVIAGHYEQYF
CDR3nt: TGTGCCAGCAATTGCCCGACATCTGTGATAGCGGGGCACTACGAGCAGTACTTC

v_gene: TRBV14
abundance: few
j_gene: TRBJ2-7
d_gene: TRBD2
CDR3aa: CASSWTGGGYEQYF
CDR3nt: TGTGCCAGCAGTTGGACGGGAGGTGGCTACGAGCAGTACTTC

v_gene: TRBV6-5
abundance: many
j_gene: TRBJ2-5
d_gene: .
CDR3aa: CASSYSSMAETQYF
CDR3nt: TGTGCCAGCAGTTACTCTTCGATGGCGGAGACCCAGTACTTC

v_gene: TRBV6-1
abundance: .
j_gene: TRBJ1-2
d_gene: TRBD1
CDR3aa: CATRTQGAKDYGYTF
CDR3nt: TGTGCCACTCGCACACAGGGGGCAAAGGATTATGGCTACACCTTC

v_gene: TRBV11-2
abundance: medium-sized
j_gene: TRBJ2-5
d_gene: .
CDR3aa: CASSFGLGETQYF
CDR3nt: TGTGCCAGCAGCTTCGGACTTGGAGAGACCCAGTACTTC

v_gene: TRBV6-5
abundance: few
j_gene: TRBJ1-1
d_gene: TRBD1
CDR3aa: CASSKDIRGRRAEAFF
CDR3nt: TGTGCCAGCAGTAAAGACATCAGGGGGCGCCGGGCTGAAGCTTTCTTT

v_gene: TRBV11-2
abundance: .
j_gene: TRBJ1-1
d_gene: TRBD1
CDR3aa: CASWWDRGLYTEAVF
CDR3nt: TGTGCCAGCTGGTGGGACAGGGGGCTCTACACTGAAGCTGTCTTT

v_gene: TRBV13
abundance: .
j_gene: TRBJ2-7
d_gene: .
CDR3aa: CASSSNRTPRPYKQYF
CDR3nt: TGTGCCAGCAGCTCAAACAGGACTCCCCGTCCTTACAAGCAGTACTTC

v_gene: TRBV4-2
abundance: medium-sized
j_gene: TRBJ1-1
d_gene: TRBD1
CDR3aa: CASSQAGGRDEAFF
CDR3nt: TGTGCCAGCAGCCAAGCAGGGGGCCGGGATGAAGCTTTCTTT